This T cell receptor (beta chain) was recovered during a study of identifying expanded T cells in peripheral blood (dated by TCRdb to the late 2010s). Looking at the study overall: Separate aliquots of the same genomic DNA pool were sequenced to produce technical replicates, and four replicates were compared in pairs. Broad study findings and their caveats: It was expected by the authors that biological variance in healthy repertoires might increase further over much longer intervals, such as months to years. In all healthy donors, the variance in clone template counts between samples taken 2 to 3 weeks apart rose significantly as total template count increased. Between technical replicates the binomial model flagged roughly 1.1 differentially abundant clones, whereas over roughly two weeks the binomial model flagged about 15 and over approximately four weeks approximately 18. Across all healthy-donor time intervals, the beta-binomial model significantly cut both the number of clones called differentially abundant and the false-positive rate.

From a lookup of the germline V gene (reference sequence), CDR1 and CDR2 are MNHEY and SMNVEV. Unmatched junction bases come to 6, with V trimmed by 6 bases and J by 3 bases. The CDR3 runs 14 amino acids, cysteine and phenylalanine included. Only CDR3 DNA is held: 42 bases, read in frame from base 1. About this clone itself: The antigen this receptor binds is unknown. No clone much larger than this one lies a single base away; base qualities are absent.

TCRbeta CDR3 regions were profiled by bias-controlled multiplex PCR amplification of genomic DNA with the immunoSEQ Assay. As for how the authors treated the data: To quantify the absolute abundance of each unique TCRbeta CDR3 region, the sequences were collapsed and filtered. Differential abundance was tested with a binomial (Fisher-equivalent) model and with a beta-binomial model adding time-dependent variance fitted from healthy donors. Clones with fewer than 5 combined templates were excluded, and clones with Benjamini-Hochberg FDR below 0.01 were called differentially abundant. The form v = (b*log(k)+a)^2 was used to model beta-binomial variance as a function of total template count across the two samples. In its TCRdb copy, this immuneACCESS table keeps in-frame sequences only and misses some clones. Where compared with another copy, unresolved V genes explain less than half of these, and the others have no known cause. V, J and clone size reflect that table, while D and trimming were determined from the DNA. In all, the sample holds 50,000 to 60,000 clones, and approximately 80% of those were seen once. 14% of the sample is taken by the ten largest.

During the collection period, no infections or other immune events were recorded for the healthy donors. Blood repertoires from healthy donors were used as a training cohort for calibrating time-dependent variance in a beta-binomial model of differential abundance of T-cell clones. The training cohort was composed of roughly ten healthy donors, 3 female and 7 male. On average the donors were around 44 years old, and their ages spanned about 29 to 65 years. Whole blood, obtained from a commercial supplier, was collected from each healthy donor at three time points spaced roughly 2 weeks apart. Genomic DNA was extracted from unsorted whole blood for immunosequencing.

Input material: blood. The chain is encoded by TRBV27 joined to TRBJ1-1, with 8 bases in between that match TRBD1. The sequence came from a person aged 18 to 70 in good health. CDR3 loop: CASSRQGRDTEAFF. The DNA reads TGTGCCAGCAGCCGACAGGGGAGGGACACTGAAGCTTTCTTT.